This TCR beta chain was sequenced for a study of shared clonotypes between healthy human individuals. Study-wide results and limits: Non-shared clonotypes were found to have lower generation probabilities than the clonotypes that were shared by all four of the sorted-subset donors. Larger richness was generally estimated for naive than memory subsets. The researchers took only blood, and tissue repertoires probably look different. Genetic and exposure-history diversity was limited by the small donor number.

Sequencing was performed with immunoSEQ multiplex PCR; in TCRdb, only in-frame clones are kept and a portion is missing. The sample shows around 1,000,000 clones, approximately 75% of them seen only once. In regard to this clone: The antigen is not known. A read error is the likely source, as a far larger clone sits one nucleotide away. The same CDR3 also results from other DNA sequences found in this sample.

This sequence was found in a man in his late teens or twenties in good health. Some clones in this sample may be carry-over from other donors' samples. The material sequenced was memory CD4+ T cells from PBMCs. Subset given: CD45RA-negative fraction.

As DNA, the CDR3 is TGCAGCGAGTCCTCAAACTATGGTTACACCTTC. Translating it yields CSESSNYGYTF. This rearrangement joins TRBV29-1 to TRBJ1-2; no clear D. From germline, CDR1 is SQVTM and CDR2 ANQGSEA. The CDR3 runs 11 residues.